This TCR beta chain comes out of a study of blood T cell repertoires in COVID-19. Study overall: Acute and convalescent COVID-19 samples came from the United States, Italy and Spain. Nucleic acid was either cDNA or gDNA, and it came from T cells, B-cell-depleted T cells, or PBMCs.

Trimming stripped 0 bases from V and 6 bases from J, with 12 bases between. The CDR3 covers 15 residues. CDR1 SGDLS and CDR2 YYNGEE come from the germline V gene. In this sample, this clone turned up once. In the authors' methods: Researchers report that nucleated cell counts were estimated from reference gene primer amplification. Produced via immunoSEQ multiplex PCR; TCRdb's table is partial and in-frame only. That table furnishes V, J and clone size, whereas the DNA furnished D and trimming. The sample records about 210,000 clones, around 88% being singletons. Material for sequencing was peripheral blood. The chain uses TRBV9 and TRBJ1-4; D not resolved. The receptor's source is a man younger than 30 with active or convalescent COVID-19. The CDR3 sequence is CASSVAEGPYEKLFF. In nucleotides, the CDR3 is TGTGCCAGCAGCGTAGCTGAGGGTCCTTATGAAAAACTGTTTTTT. The variable domain in full, with the rest retrieved from reference TRBV9 and TRBJ1-4, is DSGVTQTPKHLITATGQRVTLRCSPRSGDLSVYWYQQSLDQGLQFLIQYYNGEERAKGNILERFSAQQFPDLHSELNLSSLELGDSALYFCASSVAEGPYEKLFFGSGTQLSVL.